This paragraph covers one T cell receptor (beta chain) sequence. A read error may explain this, as a much larger clone is one base away. This CDR3 has 12 residues. Per the germline V gene, CDR1 is SNHLY and CDR2 is FYNNEI. V gave up 3 bases and J gave up 4 bases, with 5 bases separating them. Reasons for excluding patients were uncontrolled infection, other autoimmune disease, pregnancy or lactation. The sample belongs to a study of T cells in Graves' hyperthyroidism and ophthalmopathy. The TCR beta CDR3 regions underwent amplification using RNA transcripts as the source. HTBI primers were employed in a first-round RT-PCR of the TCR CDR3. One entry per CDR3 protein, called by TCRdb with MiXCR from the multiplex PCR reads. The sample has some 600,000 distinct CDR3 sequences; around 14% are singletons.

The clonotype comes from a woman aged 25 to 39 with Graves' hyperthyroidism that later progressed to Graves' ophthalmopathy. The source material was blood. The chain recombines TRBV2 with TRBJ2-3; D is unclear. The DNA for the CDR3 is TGTGCCAGCAGTGATCACCCAGATACGCAGTATTTT. Its protein product is CASSDHPDTQYF.